This is a list of T cell receptor beta chains from one sample in a study of shared clonotypes between healthy human individuals. TCRdb's table, derived via immunoSEQ multiplex PCR, lists solely in-frame clones and lacks some. The sample has 100,000 or so clones, 67% seen once. Sequenced material: memory CD8+ T cells sorted from blood. The receptors here all came from a woman younger than 45 in good health. Both conserved end residues are part of each CDR3. Fields, in order: D gene, clone size, V gene, J gene, CDR3 DNA, CDR3 protein. The D gene is left open where the match is weak. Where a row states a size, it is once, few, many or the class of an expanded clone; other rows omit it.

>NA|few|TRBV29-1|TRBJ2-1
TGCAGCGTTGGGTCAGGGGAGAATGGTGAGCAGTTCTTC
CSVGSGENGEQFF
>NA|NA|TRBV27|TRBJ1-2
TGTGCCAGCAGAGGGGCAGGGTTTTACAACTATGGCTACACCTTC
CASRGAGFYNYGYTF
>NA|NA|TRBV4-1|TRBJ1-1
TGCGCCAGCAGCCACTACCCGGGGGGAGTTGGCACTGAAGCTTTCTTT
CASSHYPGGVGTEAFF
>NA|few|TRBV5-1|TRBJ2-1
TGCGCCAGCAGCTTGGACGGGGGAGTGGTTGAGCAGTTCTTC
CASSLDGGVVEQFF
>NA|NA|TRBV6-6|TRBJ1-1
TGTGCCAGCAGTTACAACGGGCTGAACACTGAAGCTTTCTTT
CASSYNGLNTEAFF
>NA|NA|TRBV27|TRBJ1-4
TGTGCCAGCAGTTTAACCAGGGGAGTCACAACTAATGAAAAACTGTTTTTT
CASSLTRGVTTNEKLFF
>NA|NA|TRBV2|TRBJ2-7
TGTGCCAGCAGCAATGGCCTCGAGGCCGTAAGCTCCTACGAGCAGTACTTC
CASSNGLEAVSSYEQYF
>NA|few|TRBV7-9|TRBJ1-2
TGTGCCAGCAGTCCCCGGACGGACAACTATGGCTACACCTTC
CASSPRTDNYGYTF
>NA|many|TRBV6-1|TRBJ1-1
TGTGCCAGCAGTGAATATGGCCGTCCGGGAACTGAAGCTTTCTTT
CASSEYGRPGTEAFF
>NA|NA|TRBV28|TRBJ1-1
TGTGCCAGCAGTTTTATGGACACCACTGAAGCTTTCTTT
CASSFMDTTEAFF
>TRBD2|NA|TRBV28|TRBJ2-2
TGTGCCAGCAGGGTGCGGGAGTTGAACACCGGGGAGCTGTTTTTT
CASRVRELNTGELFF
>TRBD1|few|TRBV6-6|TRBJ2-7
TGTGCCAGCAGTTGGGACAGGGGTTACGGCGAGCAGTACTTC
CASSWDRGYGEQYF
>NA|NA|TRBV6-6|TRBJ2-7
TGTGCCAGCAGTTCCGGACTGTTGGGCGAGCAGTACTTC
CASSSGLLGEQYF
>TRBD2|NA|TRBV5-1|TRBJ2-2
TGCGCCAGCAGCTTGGCGGGGGGACGGGGCCGCGGGGAGCTGTTTTTT
CASSLAGGRGRGELFF
>TRBD2|NA|TRBV13|TRBJ2-7
TGTGCCAGCAGCTTAGTCCGGGAGGGCCAGTACGAGCAGTACTTC
CASSLVREGQYEQYF
>NA|many|TRBV14|TRBJ2-1
TGTGCCAGCAGCCCCCACTACGTTCCCCGTCAGTTCTTC
CASSPHYVPRQFF
>NA|few|TRBV19|TRBJ2-1
TGTGCCAGTAGTATTTGGGGGCTCGATGAGCAGTTCTTC
CASSIWGLDEQFF
>NA|NA|TRBV5-6|TRBJ1-1
TGTGCCAGCAGGAGGGGCAGAGAAGCTTTCTTT
CASRRGREAFF
>NA|few|TRBV28|TRBJ2-6
TGTGCCAGCAGTGCCTCCGGGACAAGCAGTTCTGGGGCCAACGTCCTGACTTTC
CASSASGTSSSGANVLTF
>NA|NA|TRBV19|TRBJ2-3
TGTGCCAGTAGTATATGGGGGGGCAGCACAGATACGCAGTATTTT
CASSIWGGSTDTQYF
>NA|NA|TRBV5-6|TRBJ2-5
TGTGCCAGCAGCTTGGGACTTCCAGTGGCCCAGTACTTC
CASSLGLPVAQYF
>NA|many|TRBV9|TRBJ2-3
TGTGCCAGCAGCTTCGGAGGAGGGAGTGATACGCAGTATTTT
CASSFGGGSDTQYF
>NA|NA|TRBV5-4|TRBJ2-3
TGTGCCAGCAGCTTGAAGTTCGACCTCTGGGGAAGCACAGATACGCAGTATTTT
CASSLKFDLWGSTDTQYF
>NA|NA|TRBV28|TRBJ1-5
TGTGCCAGCAGCCTGCAGCGGGGTGGCGATCAGCCCCAGCATTTT
CASSLQRGGDQPQHF
>NA|many|TRBV6-1|TRBJ2-6
TGTGCCACCGAACCCTCTGGCTCTGGGGCCAACGTCCTGACTTTC
CATEPSGSGANVLTF
>NA|once|TRBV27|TRBJ1-1
TGTGCCAGCACGCCAACAGGGATGTCTGAAGCTTTCTTT
CASTPTGMSEAFF
>TRBD2|NA|TRBV6-4|TRBJ2-3
TGTGCCAGCAGTGACGGACCGACTAGCGGGGGAGATACGCAGTATTTT
CASSDGPTSGGDTQYF
>TRBD2|few|TRBV29-1|TRBJ2-1
TGCAGCGTTGGGGGGACTAGCGGGAGGGCCGTGTACAATGAGCAGTTCTTC
CSVGGTSGRAVYNEQFF
>TRBD2|once|TRBV7-6|TRBJ2-7
TGTGCCAGCAGCTTAGCCCTAGGGACTAGCGGGAGTTACGAGCAGTACTTC
CASSLALGTSGSYEQYF
>NA|few|TRBV9|TRBJ2-2
TGTGCCAGCAGCCTTCTGGGGGGCACCGGGGAGCTGTTTTTT
CASSLLGGTGELFF
>TRBD2|many|TRBV11-2|TRBJ2-5
TGTGCCAGCAGCCCCACGGGGGGATTTCTCGAGACCCAGTACTTC
CASSPTGGFLETQYF
>NA|NA|TRBV27|TRBJ1-5
TGTGCCAGCAGTTTCCGACGGGACAAAGGGAGCAATCAGCCCCAGCATTTT
CASSFRRDKGSNQPQHF
>NA|NA|TRBV2|TRBJ2-1
TGTGCCAGCAGTAGGGCCTCCTCCTACAATGAGCAGTTCTTC
CASSRASSYNEQFF
>NA|NA|TRBV28|TRBJ2-6
TGTGCCAGCAGTTTATTTGGCTCTGGGGCCAACGTCCTGACTTTC
CASSLFGSGANVLTF
>TRBD1|NA|TRBV4-1|TRBJ2-7
TGCGCCAGCAGCCAAGGACAGGGGCCAACCTACGAGCAGTACTTC
CASSQGQGPTYEQYF
>NA|NA|TRBV6-5|TRBJ1-5
TGTGCCAGCAGTTACCTGGGGGTCAATCAGCCCCAGCATTTT
CASSYLGVNQPQHF
>NA|few|TRBV21-1|TRBJ1-2
TGTGCCAGCAGCAACGGAGAAAAGGGCTATGGCTACACCTTC
CASSNGEKGYGYTF
>TRBD1|NA|TRBV6-1|TRBJ2-7
TGTGCCAGCAGTACCAGACAGGGTCCCTACGAGCAGTACTTC
CASSTRQGPYEQYF
>NA|NA|TRBV28|TRBJ2-3
TGTGCCAGCAGTTTTGTGCGAGCATCTGCGCAGTATTTT
CASSFVRASAQYF
>TRBD2|NA|TRBV6-4|TRBJ2-2
TGTGCCAGCAGTGACTCCGAGCGGGAGTCCGGGGAGCTGTTTTTT
CASSDSERESGELFF
>NA|NA|TRBV29-1|TRBJ1-2
TGCAGCGTTGAGAGGGTTTTAGACTATGGCTACACCTTC
CSVERVLDYGYTF
>NA|many|TRBV10-1|TRBJ1-1
TGCGCCAGCAGCCCGGGACAAGCTTCGGCTGAAGCTTTCTTT
CASSPGQASAEAFF
>NA|few|TRBV2|TRBJ2-7
TGTGCCAGCAGTGAAGCGGCAGGGGAAGGCTACGAGCAGTACTTC
CASSEAAGEGYEQYF